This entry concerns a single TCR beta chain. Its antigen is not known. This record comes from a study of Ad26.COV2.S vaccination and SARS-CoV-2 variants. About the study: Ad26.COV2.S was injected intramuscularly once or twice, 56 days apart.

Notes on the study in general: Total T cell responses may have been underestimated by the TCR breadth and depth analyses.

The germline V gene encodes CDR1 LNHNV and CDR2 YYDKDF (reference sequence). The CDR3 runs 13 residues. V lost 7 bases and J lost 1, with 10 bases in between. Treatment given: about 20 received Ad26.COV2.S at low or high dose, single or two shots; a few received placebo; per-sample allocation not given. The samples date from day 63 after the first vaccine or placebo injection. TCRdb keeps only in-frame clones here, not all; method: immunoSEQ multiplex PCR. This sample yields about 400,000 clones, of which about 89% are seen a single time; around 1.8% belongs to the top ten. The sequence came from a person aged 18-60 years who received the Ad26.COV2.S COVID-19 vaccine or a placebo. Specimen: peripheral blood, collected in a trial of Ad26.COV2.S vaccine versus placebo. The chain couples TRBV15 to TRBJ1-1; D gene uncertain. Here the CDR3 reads CATTTDPNTEAFF. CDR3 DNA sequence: TGTGCCACCACCACGGACCCGAACACTGAAGCTTTCTTT.